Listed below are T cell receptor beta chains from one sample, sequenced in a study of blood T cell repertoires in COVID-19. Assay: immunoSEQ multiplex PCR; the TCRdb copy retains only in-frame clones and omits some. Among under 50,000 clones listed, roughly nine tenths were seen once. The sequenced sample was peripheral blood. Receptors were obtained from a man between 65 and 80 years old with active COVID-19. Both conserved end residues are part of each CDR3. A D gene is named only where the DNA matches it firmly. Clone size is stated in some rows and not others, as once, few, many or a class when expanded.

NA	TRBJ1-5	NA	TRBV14	CASSPDRFQPQHF	TGTGCCAGCAGCCCCGACAGGTTCCAGCCCCAGCATTTT
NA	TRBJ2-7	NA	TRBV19	CASSTGGGGYEQYF	TGTGCCAGTAGTACAGGTGGTGGTGGTTACGAGCAGTACTTC
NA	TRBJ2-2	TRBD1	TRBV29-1	CSVKGQGANTGELFF	TGCAGCGTCAAGGGGCAGGGGGCGAACACCGGGGAGCTGTTTTTT
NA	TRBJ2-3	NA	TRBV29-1	CSVGYRREGSQYF	TGCAGCGTTGGGTATCGCCGCGAGGGTTCACAGTATTTT
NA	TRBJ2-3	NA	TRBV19	CASRSTATSTDTQYF	TGTGCCAGCCGAAGCACAGCCACTAGCACAGATACGCAGTATTTT
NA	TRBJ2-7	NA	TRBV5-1	CASCQGSSYEQYF	TGCGCCAGCTGTCAGGGGAGCTCCTACGAGCAGTACTTC
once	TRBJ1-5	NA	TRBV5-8	CASTIGEIGNQPQHF	TGTGCCAGCACCATCGGGGAAATCGGCAATCAGCCCCAGCATTTT
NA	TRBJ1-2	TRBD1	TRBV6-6	CASSYSRQGAVEGYTF	TGTGCCAGCAGTTACTCTCGACAGGGGGCGGTTGAAGGCTACACCTTC
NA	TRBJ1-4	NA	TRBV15	CATSPDFATNEKLFF	TGTGCCACCAGCCCGGACTTTGCAACTAATGAAAAACTGTTTTTT
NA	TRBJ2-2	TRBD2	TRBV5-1	CASSLALGGASNTGELFF	TGCGCCAGCAGCTTGGCCCTCGGGGGGGCCTCGAACACCGGGGAGCTGTTTTTT
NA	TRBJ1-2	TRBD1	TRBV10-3	CAISERRDSFDGYTF	TGTGCCATCAGTGAGCGCCGGGACAGTTTTGATGGCTACACCTTC
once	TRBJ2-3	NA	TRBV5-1	CASSFLEHGTDTQYF	TGCGCCAGCAGCTTCTTGGAGCACGGCACAGATACGCAGTATTTT
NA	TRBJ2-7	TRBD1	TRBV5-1	CASSLVPTGFVTYEQYF	TGCGCCAGCAGCTTGGTCCCGACAGGGTTCGTAACCTACGAGCAGTACTTC
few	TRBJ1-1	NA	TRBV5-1	CASSSGGITEAFF	TGCGCCAGCAGTTCGGGGGGTATCACTGAAGCTTTCTTT
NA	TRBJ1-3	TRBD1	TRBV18	CASSLGQVGNTIYF	TGTGCCAGCTCCCTTGGACAGGTCGGAAACACCATATATTTT
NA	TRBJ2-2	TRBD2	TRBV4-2	CASSQDTSGGHNTGELFF	TGTGCCAGCAGCCAAGATACTAGCGGGGGGCATAACACCGGGGAGCTGTTTTTT
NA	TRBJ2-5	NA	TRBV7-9	CASRRTVEETQYF	TGTGCCAGCAGACGGACTGTGGAAGAGACCCAGTACTTC
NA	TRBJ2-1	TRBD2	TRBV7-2	CASRTSGGATYNEQFF	TGTGCCAGCAGGACTAGCGGGGGGGCCACCTACAATGAGCAGTTCTTC
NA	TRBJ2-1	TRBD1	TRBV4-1	CASSQGWDSFSYNEQFF	TGCGCCAGCAGCCAGGGATGGGACAGTTTCTCCTACAATGAGCAGTTCTTC
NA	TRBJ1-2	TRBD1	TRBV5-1	CASSQTGGSNYGYTF	TGCGCCAGCAGTCAAACAGGGGGAAGTAACTATGGCTACACCTTC
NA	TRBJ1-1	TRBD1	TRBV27	CASIKDRDFNTEAFF	TGTGCCAGCATTAAGGACAGGGACTTTAACACTGAAGCTTTCTTT
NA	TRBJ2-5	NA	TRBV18	CASSPTGLETQYF	TGTGCCAGCTCACCCACAGGGTTAGAGACCCAGTACTTC
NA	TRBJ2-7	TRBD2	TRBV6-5	CASSLGLADEQYF	TGTGCCAGCAGCCTAGGACTAGCCGACGAGCAGTACTTC
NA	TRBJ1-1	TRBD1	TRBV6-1	CASSDQQGSTEAFF	TGTGCCAGCAGTGACCAACAGGGGAGCACTGAAGCTTTCTTT
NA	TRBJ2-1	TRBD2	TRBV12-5	CASGLDYPSGGPYNEQFF	TGTGCTAGTGGTTTGGACTACCCTAGCGGGGGGCCCTACAATGAGCAGTTCTTC
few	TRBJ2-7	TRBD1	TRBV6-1	CASSEMGTASYEQYF	TGTGCCAGCAGTGAAATGGGGACAGCTTCCTACGAGCAGTACTTC
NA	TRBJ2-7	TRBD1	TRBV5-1	CASSRGQGAIDEQYF	TGCGCCAGCAGCCGTGGACAGGGGGCAATCGACGAGCAGTACTTC
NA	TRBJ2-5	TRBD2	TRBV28	CASSLRSGGLETQYF	TGTGCCAGCAGTTTAAGGAGCGGGGGATTGGAGACCCAGTACTTC
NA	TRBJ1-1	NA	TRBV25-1	CASSRVGANTEAFF	TGTGCCAGCAGTAGAGTAGGGGCTAACACTGAAGCTTTCTTT
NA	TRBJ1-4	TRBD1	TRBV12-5	CASGLGASGGQEKLFF	TGTGCTAGTGGTTTGGGAGCCTCAGGGGGTCAGGAAAAACTGTTTTTT
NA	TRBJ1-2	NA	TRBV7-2	CASFLQGNGYTF	TGTGCCAGCTTCTTACAGGGAAATGGCTACACCTTC
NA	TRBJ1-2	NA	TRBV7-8	CASSLGHLYGYTF	TGTGCCAGCAGCTTAGGGCATCTCTATGGCTACACCTTC
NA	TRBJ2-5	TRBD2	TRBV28	CASSLPAGRQETQYF	TGTGCCAGCAGTTTACCAGCGGGGCGCCAAGAGACCCAGTACTTC
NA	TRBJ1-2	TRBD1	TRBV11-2	CASSLGQGAVGYTF	TGTGCCAGCAGCCTGGGACAGGGGGCGGTTGGCTACACCTTC
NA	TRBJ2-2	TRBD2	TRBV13	CASSFGLAGYTGELFF	TGTGCCAGCAGCTTTGGACTAGCGGGGTACACCGGGGAGCTGTTTTTT
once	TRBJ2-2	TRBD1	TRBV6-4	CASSDPRTTGGFTGELFF	TGTGCCAGCAGTGACCCCCGCACGACAGGGGGCTTCACCGGGGAGCTGTTTTTT
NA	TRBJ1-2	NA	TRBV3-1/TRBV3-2	CASSQGAYYGYTF	TGTGCCAGCAGCCAAGGGGCCTACTATGGCTACACCTTC
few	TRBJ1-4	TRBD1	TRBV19	CASSETGVTLEKLFF	TGTGCCAGTAGCGAGACAGGGGTAACCCTCGAAAAACTGTTTTTT
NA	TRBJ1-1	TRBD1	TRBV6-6	CASGTGGTEAFF	TGTGCCAGCGGGACAGGGGGCACTGAAGCTTTCTTT
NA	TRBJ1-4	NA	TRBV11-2	CASSLDRKAGLEKLFF	TGTGCCAGCAGCTTAGATCGAAAAGCGGGCTTAGAAAAACTGTTTTTT
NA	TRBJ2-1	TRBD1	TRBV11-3	CASSPRTGVSEQFF	TGTGCCAGCAGCCCCCGGACAGGGGTCAGTGAGCAGTTCTTC
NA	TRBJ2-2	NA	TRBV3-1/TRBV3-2	CASSLSRRTLGGGELFF	TGTGCCAGCAGCCTCTCCCGACGCACCCTTGGAGGCGGGGAGCTGTTTTTT
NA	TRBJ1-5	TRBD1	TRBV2	CASSLRDRGLSGDQPQHF	TGTGCCAGCAGTCTCCGGGACAGGGGTCTCTCGGGCGATCAGCCCCAGCATTTT
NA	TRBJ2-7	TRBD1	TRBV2	CASIEGQGIREQYF	TGTGCCAGCATCGAGGGACAGGGGATTAGGGAGCAGTACTTC